The 32 T cell receptor beta chains reported below all come from one sample, sequenced in a study of blood T cell repertoires in COVID-19. Only in-frame clones appear in the TCRdb table, and some are missing; sequencing was by immunoSEQ multiplex PCR. The sample lists a few hundred thousand clones, about 90% occurring once. Material: PBMCs or T cells enriched from blood (not recorded which). Receptors were obtained from a woman in her 30s who had recovered from COVID-19.

V is TRBV7-9 and J is TRBJ1-1; 9 bases fit TRBD1. Germline V gene data show CDR1 as SEHNR and CDR2 as FQNEAQ (reference sequence). V shed 0 bases and J 5 bases; nucleotides not matched to a gene: 7. CDR3 length: 16 residues. The CDR3: CASSLAGDRGRTEAFF. In DNA, the CDR3 is TGTGCCAGCAGCTTAGCAGGAGACAGGGGGAGGACTGAAGCTTTCTTT.

As to this clone: At one of its ends the junction is not consistent with the germline gene, which may arise from a read error. CDR3 DNA sequence: TGTGCCAGCAGTCCGGGGTTTACTGGGAACACCATATATTTT. Residues: CASSPGFTGNTIYF. The V gene is TRBV27, the J gene TRBJ1-3; D gene uncertain. The CDR3 extends over 14 amino acids. Germline assignment: CDR1 MNHEY and CDR2 SMNVEV (reference sequence).

CDR3 in DNA: TGCAGCGTCCGAAGACAGGGGGCGAGGAACACTGAAGCTTTCTTT. This gives the protein CSVRRQGARNTEAFF. The rearrangement links TRBV29-1 to TRBJ1-1, with 10 positions matching TRBD1. The CDR3 is 15 residues long. V shed 6 bases, J shed 1 base, and the junction held 8 bases outside the gene matches. Germline-derived CDR1 and CDR2 are SQVTM and ANQGSEA.

This chain uses TRBV6-1 with TRBJ1-5, with D perhaps TRBD1 (6 bases). The CDR3 covers 18 residues. Per germline, CDR1 MNHNS and CDR2 SASEGT. V lost 2 bases and J 0 bases, leaving 17 bases between the germline ends. In DNA form, the CDR3 reads TGTGCCAGCAGTGAAAAATGGAGGCAGGGGAATAGCAATCAGCCCCAGCATTTT. Translating it yields CASSEKWRQGNSNQPQHF.

This chain links TRBV7-2 with TRBJ2-4, with D maybe TRBD1 (6 bases). The CDR3 is made up of 17 amino acids. V gave up 4 bases and J gave up 2 bases, with 18 bases separating them. Germline V lookup: CDR1 SGHTA, CDR2 FQGNSA. CDR3 sequence: CASSSSSVGGPKNIQYF. The CDR3 DNA is TGTGCCAGCAGCTCCTCTTCGGTTGGGGGCCCCAAAAACATTCAGTACTTC.

The V call is TRBV11-2, the J call TRBJ2-1, with 11 bases fitting TRBD2. V lost 6 bases, J lost 0 bases, and 13 bases stayed unmatched. Germline V gene sequence: CDR1 SGHAT, CDR2 FQNNGV. CDR3 length: 19 residues. This CDR3 is CASSRPGLAVLSSYNEQFF. CDR3 bases: TGTGCCAGCAGTCGGCCGGGACTAGCGGTATTGAGCTCCTACAATGAGCAGTTCTTC.

The rearrangement links TRBV28 to TRBJ1-2; D might be TRBD1 (6 bases). V gave up 7 bases and J gave up 0 bases, with 12 bases separating them. Germline assignment: CDR1 MDHEN and CDR2 SYDVKM. The CDR3 extends over 14 amino acids. The CDR3 sequence: CASTQGLTNYGYTF. The CDR3 bases are TGTGCCAGCACTCAGGGGCTAACTAACTATGGCTACACCTTC.

This chain uses TRBV27 with TRBJ2-5; 8 bases are shared with TRBD2. Germline CDR1 MNHEY, CDR2 SMNVEV (reference sequence). Germline trimming cut 5 bases from V and 7 bases from J; bases unmatched to any gene: 12. The CDR3 is made up of 15 amino acids. The CDR3 coding sequence is TGTGCCAGCAGTCCTATAGCGGGGTCTCAGGGGACCCAGTACTTC. This gives the protein CASSPIAGSQGTQYF.

V usage is TRBV19 and J usage is TRBJ2-1; 12 nucleotides align to TRBD2. V lost 2 bases, J lost 1 base, and 3 bases stayed unmatched. The germline gives CDR1 LNHDA, CDR2 SQIVND (reference sequence). The CDR3 totals 17 residues. CDR3 sequence (DNA): TGTGCCAGTAGTATACTAGCGGGGGGGCAATCCTACAATGAGCAGTTCTTC. It codes for CASSILAGGQSYNEQFF.

V and J are TRBV28 and TRBJ2-7; D ambiguous. V shed 6 bases and J shed 4 bases, with 13 bases lying between them. The V gene's germline CDR1 is MDHEN and CDR2 SYDVKM. The CDR3 consists of 13 residues. The CDR3 protein is CASSPTVRYEQYF. DNA for the CDR3: TGTGCCAGCAGCCCAACAGTTAGGTACGAGCAGTACTTC.

The chain recombines TRBV30 with TRBJ1-5, with 7 bases identical to TRBD1. Germline CDR1 reads GTSNPN; CDR2 reads SVGIG (reference sequence). This CDR3 region has 14 residues. Trimming took 0 bases from V and 2 from J; bases not matched to a gene: 1. CDR3 in amino acids: CAWSVDRGNQPQHF. DNA of the CDR3: TGTGCCTGGAGTGTAGACAGGGGCAATCAGCCCCAGCATTTT.

This clone appeared once. The chain has TRBV5-1 and TRBJ1-2; D is ambiguous. The V gene lost 2 bases and the J gene lost 6 bases, with 14 bases spanning the gap. Per germline, CDR1 SGHRS and CDR2 YFSETQ. The CDR3 has 14 residues. CDR3 sequence: CASSFYDGKDGYTF. In DNA, the CDR3 is TGCGCCAGCAGCTTCTACGACGGGAAGGATGGCTACACCTTC.

This chain uses TRBV19 with TRBJ1-2, with D possibly TRBD1 on 6 matching bases. The V gene lost 1 base and the J gene lost 3 bases, with 9 bases spanning the gap. Germline-derived CDR1 and CDR2 are LNHDA and SQIVND (reference sequence). The CDR3 spans 14 residues. The CDR3 nucleotides are TGTGCCAGTAGTATAGCGGCAGGGGACTATGGCTACACCTTC. This sequence encodes CASSIAAGDYGYTF.

The count of this clone is one. This chain joins TRBV6-5 and TRBJ1-5; D is perhaps TRBD1 (5 bases). Trimming shortened V by 5 bases and J by 1 base, and 6 bases separated the two germline ends. Per germline, CDR1 MNHEY and CDR2 SVGAGI. The CDR3 has 13 amino acids. The CDR3 DNA is TGTGCCAGCAGTAGACAGAGCAATCAGCCCCAGCATTTT. It yields the protein CASSRQSNQPQHF.

This chain joins TRBV5-1 and TRBJ2-3; the D gene is possibly TRBD1 (6 bases). Germline assignment: CDR1 SGHRS and CDR2 YFSETQ. The CDR3 is made up of 15 amino acids. Between the trimmed V and J ends, which lost 4 bases and 3 bases, there was a span of 15 bases. CDR3 residues: CASSVQGRMTDTQYF. CDR3 sequence (DNA): TGCGCCAGCAGCGTACAGGGTCGGATGACAGATACGCAGTATTTT.

J is TRBJ1-4 and V is TRBV5-1, with D possibly being TRBD1 (5 bases). There are 13 residues in the CDR3. Looked up from germline, CDR1 is SGHRS and CDR2 is YFSETQ. V was cut by 8 bases and J by 6 bases, with 14 bases left in between. The CDR3: CASNRQPDEKLFF. The CDR3 region has the DNA TGCGCCAGTAACCGACAGCCAGATGAAAAACTGTTTTTT.

The chain is built from TRBV3-1 (or the pseudogene TRBV3-2) and TRBJ1-2, with a tentative D call TRBD1 (5 bases). V dropped 3 bases and J dropped 0 bases, with 11 bases sitting between them. The CDR3 runs 15 residues. Germline lookup yields CDR1 LGHDT and CDR2 YNNKEL (reference sequence). CDR3 in amino acids: CASSHPRGANYGYTF. The CDR3 region has the DNA TGTGCCAGCAGCCACCCCCGGGGGGCTAACTATGGCTACACCTTC.

The chain is built from TRBV6-5 and TRBJ1-5; no definite D call. Trimming cost V 0 bases and J 8 bases, with 14 bases left between them. This CDR3 is 15 amino acids long. The germline V gene has CDR1 MNHEY and CDR2 SVGAGI. The CDR3 DNA reads as TGTGCCAGCAGTTACTCCGGCGGCTCGAGGGAGCCCCAGCATTTT. Protein: CASSYSGGSREPQHF.

The chain is built from TRBV6-5 and TRBJ2-2, with 8 bases aligning to TRBD2. The CDR3 totals 16 residues. Looked up from germline, CDR1 is MNHEY and CDR2 is SVGAGI. The V segment lost 4 bases and the J segment 1 base; nucleotides outside the gene matches: 5. CDR3 bases: TGTGCCAGCAGTTCCCGGGGACTAGGGAACACCGGGGAGCTGTTTTTT. Translation gives CASSSRGLGNTGELFF.

This clone occurred once. The V and J genes are TRBV5-4 and TRBJ2-7; weak D call: TRBD1 (6 bases). Germline V gene data show CDR1 as SGHNT and CDR2 as YYREEE (reference sequence). V shed 3 bases and J shed 3 bases, with 16 bases lying between them. The CDR3 runs to 15 residues. The CDR3 region is CASSSSPDRNYEQYF. In DNA, the CDR3 is TGTGCCAGCAGCTCGTCACCGGACAGAAACTACGAGCAGTACTTC.

The V call is TRBV29-1, the J call TRBJ2-7; maybe TRBD2 (6 bases). CDR1 is SQVTM, CDR2 ANQGSEA, per germline. CDR3 length: 11 amino acids. V was clipped by 4 bases and J by 5 bases, with 9 bases between them. The CDR3 protein is CSVVGGHEQYF. The CDR3, as DNA: TGCAGCGTTGTCGGAGGGCACGAGCAGTACTTC.

The chain is built from TRBV9 and TRBJ1-1, with D possibly TRBD1 on 5 matching bases. V lost 0 bases to trimming and J lost 4 bases, with 13 bases between them. Per the germline V gene, CDR1 is SGDLS and CDR2 is YYNGEE. CDR3 length: 15 residues. DNA of the CDR3: TGTGCCAGCAGCGTAGCTCTAGGGGTGGGCACTGAAGCTTTCTTT. Protein: CASSVALGVGTEAFF.

The V and J genes are TRBV4-1 and TRBJ2-5; TRBD2 matches 7 bases. Germline V lookup: CDR1 MGHRA, CDR2 YSYEKL. The CDR3 spans 14 residues. V shed 3 bases and J 2 bases; nucleotides not matched to a gene: 3. CDR3 residues: CASSQGLRQETQYF. As DNA, the CDR3 is TGCGCCAGCAGCCAGGGACTACGGCAAGAGACCCAGTACTTC.

The rearrangement joins TRBV6-5 to TRBJ2-7; D is unclear. Germline V gene lookup returns CDR1 MNHEY and CDR2 SVGAGI. V was clipped by 6 bases and J by 0 bases, with 6 bases between them. The CDR3 is 12 residues long. In nucleotides, the CDR3 is TGTGCCAGCAGACACGCCTCCTACGAGCAGTACTTC. This codes for CASRHASYEQYF.

The chain is built from TRBV19 and TRBJ1-1; TRBD1 aligns across 7 bases. Trimming at V came to 5 bases and at J to 4 bases, leaving 10 bases not matched to a gene. This CDR3 is built from 15 residues. The germline gives CDR1 LNHDA, CDR2 SQIVND (reference sequence). CDR3 in amino acids: CASSVHRGVGTEAFF. In DNA form, the CDR3 reads TGTGCCAGTAGTGTACACAGGGGTGTGGGCACTGAAGCTTTCTTT.

As DNA, the CDR3 is TGTGCCAGCAGCCTCGCGGGGAATGAGCAGTTCTTC. Translating gives CASSLAGNEQFF. The chain is built from TRBV27 and TRBJ2-1; a weak D match, TRBD2 (6 bases). This CDR3 is built from 12 residues. V lost 6 bases, J lost 7 bases, and 10 bases lay in between. CDR1 is MNHEY and CDR2 is SMNVEV in the germline V gene (reference sequence).

There are a few counts of this clone. The V call is TRBV13, the J call TRBJ1-2; D possibly corresponds to TRBD1 (6 bases). Germline V gives CDR1 PRHDT, CDR2 FYEKMQ (reference sequence). This CDR3 comprises 13 residues. The germline V and J ends were trimmed by 5 bases and 4 bases, with 11 bases remaining between them. The CDR3: CASSQQGSYGYTF. DNA for the CDR3: TGTGCCAGCAGCCAACAGGGATCCTATGGCTACACCTTC.

The chain recombines TRBV28 with TRBJ1-6; 7 bases map to TRBD1. The CDR3 totals 16 residues. CDR1 is MDHEN and CDR2 is SYDVKM in the germline V gene. With 2 bases clipped from V and 10 bases from J, the junction kept 11 bases outside the gene matches. CDR3 region: CASSLRGGRGGSPLHF. In DNA, the CDR3 is TGTGCCAGCAGTTTACGGGGGGGCCGAGGGGGCTCACCCCTCCACTTT.

The chain joins TRBV7-2 to TRBJ1-6, with a possible D match to TRBD1 (6 bases). Trimming removed 10 bases at V and 7 bases at J, with 17 bases between. Germline-derived CDR1 and CDR2 are SGHTA and FQGNSA. The CDR3 has 14 residues. In DNA, the CDR3 is TGTGCCATTCGACTGGGACATCTAAATTCACCCCTCCACTTT. Translation: CAIRLGHLNSPLHF.

Only a few counts were recorded for this clone. The chain is built from TRBV18 and TRBJ1-2; 7 positions match TRBD1. The CDR3 contains 14 residues. Germline CDR1 KGHSH, CDR2 LQKENI. The trim removed 3 bases at V and 0 bases at J, leaving 1 base unmatched. CDR3 loop: CASSPGQTNYGYTF. CDR3 coding DNA: TGTGCCAGCTCACCGGGACAGACTAACTATGGCTACACCTTC.

The V gene is TRBV29-1, the J gene TRBJ1-2; 8 positions agree with TRBD1. V lost 6 bases to trimming and J lost 4 bases; unmatched junction nucleotides: 7. The germline CDR1 and CDR2 sequences are SQVTM and ANQGSEA. The CDR3 runs to 13 residues. The CDR3 is CSVSGGAPYGYTF. The DNA for the CDR3 is TGCAGCGTGTCAGGGGGCGCCCCCTATGGCTACACCTTC.

This chain connects TRBV7-6 to TRBJ2-2, with 7 bases matching TRBD1. With V trimmed by 4 bases and J by 4 bases, 15 bases remained unmatched. In germline, CDR1 is SGHVS, CDR2 FNYEAQ. The CDR3 is 18 residues long. The CDR3 DNA follows: TGTGCCAGCAGCTACCGGGACCCGGGACAGTCGTTCACCGGGGAGCTGTTTTTT. This gives the protein CASSYRDPGQSFTGELFF. The variable domain in full, completed from reference TRBV7-6 and TRBJ2-2, reads GAGVSQSPRYKVTKRGQDVALRCDPISGHVSLYWYRQALGQGPEFLTYFNYEAQQDKSGLPNDRFSAERPEGSISTLTIQRTEQRDSAMYRCASSYRDPGQSFTGELFFGEGSRLTVL.